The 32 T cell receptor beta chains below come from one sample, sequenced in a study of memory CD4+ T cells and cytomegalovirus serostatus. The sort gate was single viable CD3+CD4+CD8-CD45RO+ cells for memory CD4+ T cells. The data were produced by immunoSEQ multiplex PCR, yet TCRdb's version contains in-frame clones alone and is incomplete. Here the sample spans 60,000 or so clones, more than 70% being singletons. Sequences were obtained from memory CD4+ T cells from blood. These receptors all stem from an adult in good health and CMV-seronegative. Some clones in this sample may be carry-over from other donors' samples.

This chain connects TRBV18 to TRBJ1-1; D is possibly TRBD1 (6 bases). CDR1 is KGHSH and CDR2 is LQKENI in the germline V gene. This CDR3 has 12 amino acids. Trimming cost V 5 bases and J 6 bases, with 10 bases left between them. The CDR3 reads CASSSGVAEAFF. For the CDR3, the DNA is TGTGCCAGCTCATCAGGGGTGGCTGAAGCTTTCTTT. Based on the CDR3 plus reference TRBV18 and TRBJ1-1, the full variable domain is NAGVMQNPRHLVRRRGQEARLRCSPMKGHSHVYWYRQLPEEGLKFMVYLQKENIIDESGMPKERFSAEFPKEGPSILRIQQVVRGDSAAYFCASSSGVAEAFFGQGTRLTVV.

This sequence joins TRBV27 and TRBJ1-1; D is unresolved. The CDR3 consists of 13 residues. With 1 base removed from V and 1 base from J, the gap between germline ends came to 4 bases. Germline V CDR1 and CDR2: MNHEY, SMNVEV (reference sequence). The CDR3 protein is CASSLFRNTEAFF. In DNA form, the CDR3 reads TGTGCCAGCAGTTTATTCAGGAACACTGAAGCTTTCTTT.

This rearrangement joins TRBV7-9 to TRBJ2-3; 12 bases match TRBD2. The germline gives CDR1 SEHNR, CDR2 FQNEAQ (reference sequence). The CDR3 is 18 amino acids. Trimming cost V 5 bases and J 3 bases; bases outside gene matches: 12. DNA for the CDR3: TGTGCCAGCAGCACCGGGGTAAGGACTAGCGGGACTACAGATACGCAGTATTTT. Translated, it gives CASSTGVRTSGTTDTQYF.

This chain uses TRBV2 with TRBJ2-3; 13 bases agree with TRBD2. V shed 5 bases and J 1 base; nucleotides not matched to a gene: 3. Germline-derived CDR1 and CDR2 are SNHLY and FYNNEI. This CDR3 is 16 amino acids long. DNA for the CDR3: TGTGCCAGCAGTAGGACTAGCGGGAGACGCACAGATACGCAGTATTTT. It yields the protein CASSRTSGRRTDTQYF. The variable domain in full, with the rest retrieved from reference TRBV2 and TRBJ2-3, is EPEVTQTPSHQVTQMGQEVILRCVPISNHLYFYWYRQILGQKVEFLVSFYNNEISEKSEIFDDQFSVERPDGSNFTLKIRSTKLEDSAMYFCASSRTSGRRTDTQYFGPGTRLTVL.

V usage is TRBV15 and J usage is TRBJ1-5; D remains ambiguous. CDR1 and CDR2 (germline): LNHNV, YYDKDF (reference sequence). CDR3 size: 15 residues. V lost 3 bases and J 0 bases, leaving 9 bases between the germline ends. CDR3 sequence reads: CATSRDVNSNQPQHF. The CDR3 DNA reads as TGTGCCACCAGCAGGGACGTAAATAGCAATCAGCCCCAGCATTTT.

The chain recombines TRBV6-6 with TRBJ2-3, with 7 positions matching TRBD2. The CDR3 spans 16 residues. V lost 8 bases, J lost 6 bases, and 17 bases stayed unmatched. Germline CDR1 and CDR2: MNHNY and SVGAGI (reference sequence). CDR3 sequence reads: CASRWGGDPSADTQYF. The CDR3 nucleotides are TGTGCCAGCCGGTGGGGGGGGGATCCCTCCGCGGATACGCAGTATTTT.

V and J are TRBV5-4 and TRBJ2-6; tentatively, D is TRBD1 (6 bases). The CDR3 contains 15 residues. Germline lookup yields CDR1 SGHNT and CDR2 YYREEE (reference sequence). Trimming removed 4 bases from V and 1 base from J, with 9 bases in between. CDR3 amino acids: CASSKDSSGANVLTF. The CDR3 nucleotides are TGTGCCAGCAGCAAGGACAGTTCTGGGGCCAACGTCCTGACTTTC.

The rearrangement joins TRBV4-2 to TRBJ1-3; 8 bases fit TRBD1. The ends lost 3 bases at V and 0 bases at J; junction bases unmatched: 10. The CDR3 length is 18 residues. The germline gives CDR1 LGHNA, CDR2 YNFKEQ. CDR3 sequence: CASSHRQGSSNSGNTIYF. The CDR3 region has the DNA TGTGCCAGCAGCCACCGACAGGGGTCCTCTAACTCTGGAAACACCATATATTTT.

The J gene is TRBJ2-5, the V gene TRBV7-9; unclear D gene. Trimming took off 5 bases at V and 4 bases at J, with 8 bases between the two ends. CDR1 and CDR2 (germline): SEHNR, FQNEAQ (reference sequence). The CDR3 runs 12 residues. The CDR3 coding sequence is TGTGCCAGCAGCCTCCTTTCAGAGACCCAGTACTTC. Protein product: CASSLLSETQYF.

The CDR3 loop reads CASSQEDSLGADTQYF. DNA for the CDR3: TGCGCCAGCAGCCAAGAGGACTCCCTTGGGGCAGATACGCAGTATTTT. V gene TRBV4-1 combines with J gene TRBJ2-3; maybe TRBD2 (5 bases). Trimming removed 0 bases from V and 4 bases from J, with 14 bases in between. The CDR3 runs 16 residues. The germline CDR1 and CDR2 sequences are MGHRA and YSYEKL.

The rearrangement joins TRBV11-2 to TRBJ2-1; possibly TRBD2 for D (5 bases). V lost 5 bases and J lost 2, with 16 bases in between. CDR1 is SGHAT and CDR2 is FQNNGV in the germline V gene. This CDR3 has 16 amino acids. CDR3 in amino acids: CASSLIGLATYNEQFF. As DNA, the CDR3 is TGTGCCAGCAGCCTGATTGGCCTAGCCACCTACAATGAGCAGTTCTTC.

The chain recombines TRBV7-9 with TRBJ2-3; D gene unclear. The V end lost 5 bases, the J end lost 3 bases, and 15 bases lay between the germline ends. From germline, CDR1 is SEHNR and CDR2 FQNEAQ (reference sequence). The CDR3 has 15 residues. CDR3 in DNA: TGTGCCAGCAGCCCACCCTCCCGGATTACAGATACGCAGTATTTT. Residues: CASSPPSRITDTQYF.

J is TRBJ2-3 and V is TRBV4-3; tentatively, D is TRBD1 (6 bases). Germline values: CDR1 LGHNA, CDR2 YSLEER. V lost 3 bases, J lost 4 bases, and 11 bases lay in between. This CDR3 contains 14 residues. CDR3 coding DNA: TGCGCCAGCAGCCAGGGACACTCCGCAGATACGCAGTATTTT. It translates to CASSQGHSADTQYF.

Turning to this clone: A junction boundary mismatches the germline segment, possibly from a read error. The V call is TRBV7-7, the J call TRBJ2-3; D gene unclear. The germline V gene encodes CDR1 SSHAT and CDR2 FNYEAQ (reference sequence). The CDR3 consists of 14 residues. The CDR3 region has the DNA TGTGCTAGCAGCTTAGTGGGTAGCACAGATACGCAGTATTTT. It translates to CASSLVGSTDTQYF. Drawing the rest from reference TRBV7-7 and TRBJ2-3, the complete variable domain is GAGVSQSPRYKVTKRGQDVTLRCDPISSHATLYWYQQALGQGPEFLTYFNYEAQPDKSGLPSDRFSAERPEGSISTLTIQRTEQRDSAMYRCASSLVGSTDTQYFGPGTRLTVL.

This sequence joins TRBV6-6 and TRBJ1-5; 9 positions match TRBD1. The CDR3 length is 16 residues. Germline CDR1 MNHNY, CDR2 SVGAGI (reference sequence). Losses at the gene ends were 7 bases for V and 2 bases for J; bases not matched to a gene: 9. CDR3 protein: CASTTGGRLGNQPQHF. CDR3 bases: TGTGCCAGCACGACAGGGGGGCGCCTAGGCAATCAGCCCCAGCATTTT.

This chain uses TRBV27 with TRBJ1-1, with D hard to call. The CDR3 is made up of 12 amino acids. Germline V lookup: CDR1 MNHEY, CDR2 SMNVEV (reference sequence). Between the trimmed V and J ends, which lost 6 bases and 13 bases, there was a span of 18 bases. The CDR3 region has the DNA TGTGCCAGCAGCCCCCGTCGAGTGTCCCGTTTCTTT. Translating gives CASSPRRVSRFF.

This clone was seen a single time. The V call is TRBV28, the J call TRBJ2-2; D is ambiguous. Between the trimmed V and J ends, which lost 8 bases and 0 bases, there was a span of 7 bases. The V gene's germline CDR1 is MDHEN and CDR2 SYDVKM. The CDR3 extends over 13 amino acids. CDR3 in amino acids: CASPGPNTGELFF. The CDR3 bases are TGTGCCAGCCCCGGGCCGAACACCGGGGAGCTGTTTTTT.

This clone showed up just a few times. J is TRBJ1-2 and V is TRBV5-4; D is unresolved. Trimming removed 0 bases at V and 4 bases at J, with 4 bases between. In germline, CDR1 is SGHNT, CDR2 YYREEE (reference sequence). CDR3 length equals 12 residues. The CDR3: CASSLAGYGYTF. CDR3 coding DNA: TGTGCCAGCAGCTTGGCGGGCTATGGCTACACCTTC.

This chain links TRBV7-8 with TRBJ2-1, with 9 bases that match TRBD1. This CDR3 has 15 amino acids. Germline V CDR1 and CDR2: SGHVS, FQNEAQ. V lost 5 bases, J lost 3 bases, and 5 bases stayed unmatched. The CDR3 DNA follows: TGTGCCAGCAGCGGTGAGACAGGGGGCTACAATGAGCAGTTCTTC. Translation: CASSGETGGYNEQFF. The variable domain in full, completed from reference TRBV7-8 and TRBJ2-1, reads GAGVSQSPRYKVAKRGQDVALRCDPISGHVSLFWYQQALGQGPEFLTYFQNEAQLDKSGLPSDRFFAERPEGSVSTLKIQRTQQEDSAVYLCASSGETGGYNEQFFGPGTRLTVL.

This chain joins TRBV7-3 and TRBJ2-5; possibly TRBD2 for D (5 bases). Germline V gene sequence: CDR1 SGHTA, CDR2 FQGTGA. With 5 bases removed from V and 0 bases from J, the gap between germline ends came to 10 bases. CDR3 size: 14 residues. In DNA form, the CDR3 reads TGTGCCAGCAGCCCCTTGGGAGACCAAGAGACCCAGTACTTC. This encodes CASSPLGDQETQYF. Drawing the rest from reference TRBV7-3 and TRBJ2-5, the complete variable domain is GAGVSQTPSNKVTEKGKYVELRCDPISGHTALYWYRQSLGQGPEFLIYFQGTGAADDSGLPNDRFFAVRPEGSVSTLKIQRTERGDSAVYLCASSPLGDQETQYFGPGTRLLVL.

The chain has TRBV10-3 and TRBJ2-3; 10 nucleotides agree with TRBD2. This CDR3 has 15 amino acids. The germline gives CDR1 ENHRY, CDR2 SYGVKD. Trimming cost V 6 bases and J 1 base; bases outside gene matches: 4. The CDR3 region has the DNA TGTGCCATCAGGTCTGGGACTAGCGGCACAGATACGCAGTATTTT. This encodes CAIRSGTSGTDTQYF.

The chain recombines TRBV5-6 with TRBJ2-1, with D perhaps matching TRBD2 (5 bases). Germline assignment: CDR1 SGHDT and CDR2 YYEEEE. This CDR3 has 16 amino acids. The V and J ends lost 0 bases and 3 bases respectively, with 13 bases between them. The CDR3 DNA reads TGTGCCAGCAGCTTGGACGGGGAAACCTTCTACAATGAGCAGTTCTTC. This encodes CASSLDGETFYNEQFF. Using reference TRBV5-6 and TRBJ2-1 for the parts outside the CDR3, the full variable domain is DAGVTQSPTHLIKTRGQQVTLRCSPKSGHDTVSWYQQALGQGPQFIFQYYEEEERQRGNFPDRFSGHQFPNYSSELNVNALLLGDSALYLCASSLDGETFYNEQFFGPGTRLTVL.

CDR3 nucleotide sequence: TGTGCCAGCAGCCAATCGAGGGGGGAGACCCAGTACTTC. It yields the protein CASSQSRGETQYF. This sequence joins TRBV16 and TRBJ2-5; D is possibly TRBD1 (6 bases). The V end lost 0 bases, the J end lost 5 bases, and 7 bases lay between the germline ends. CDR3 length: 13 residues. Germline V gene sequence: CDR1 KGHSY, CDR2 FQNENV. Looking up the rest from reference TRBV16 and TRBJ2-5 gives the full variable domain: GEEVAQTPKHLVRGEGQKAKLYCAPIKGHSYVFWYQQVLKNEFKFLISFQNENVFDETGMPKERFSAKCLPNSPCSLEIQATKLEDSAVYFCASSQSRGETQYFGPGTRLLVL.

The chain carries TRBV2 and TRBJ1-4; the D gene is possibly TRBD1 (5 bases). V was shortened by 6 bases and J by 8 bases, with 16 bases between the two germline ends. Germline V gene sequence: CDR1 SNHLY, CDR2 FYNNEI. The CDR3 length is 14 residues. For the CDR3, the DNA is TGTGCCAGCAGAGAGGGGAGGCTAAGAGAAAAACTGTTTTTT. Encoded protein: CASREGRLREKLFF.

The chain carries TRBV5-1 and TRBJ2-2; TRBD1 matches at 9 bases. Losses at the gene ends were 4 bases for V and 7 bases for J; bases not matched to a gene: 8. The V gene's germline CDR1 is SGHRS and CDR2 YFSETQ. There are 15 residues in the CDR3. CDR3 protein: CASSVNRGQGGELFF. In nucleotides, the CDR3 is TGCGCCAGCAGCGTTAACAGGGGGCAGGGCGGGGAGCTGTTTTTT.

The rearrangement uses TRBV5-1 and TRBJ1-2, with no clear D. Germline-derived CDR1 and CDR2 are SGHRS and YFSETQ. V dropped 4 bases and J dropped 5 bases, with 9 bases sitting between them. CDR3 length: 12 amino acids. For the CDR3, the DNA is TGCGCCAGCAGCGACGGCGGATATGGCTACACCTTC. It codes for CASSDGGYGYTF.

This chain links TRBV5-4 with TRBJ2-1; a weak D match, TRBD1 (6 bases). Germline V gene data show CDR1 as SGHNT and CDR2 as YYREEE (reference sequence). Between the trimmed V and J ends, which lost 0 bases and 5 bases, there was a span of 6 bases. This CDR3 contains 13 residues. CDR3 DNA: TGTGCCAGCAGCTTGGGACAGGACAATGAGCAGTTCTTC. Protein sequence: CASSLGQDNEQFF.

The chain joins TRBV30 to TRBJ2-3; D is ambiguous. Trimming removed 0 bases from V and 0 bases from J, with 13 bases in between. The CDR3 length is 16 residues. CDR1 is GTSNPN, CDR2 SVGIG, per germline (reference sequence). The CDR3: CAWSVMSPISTDTQYF. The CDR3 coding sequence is TGTGCCTGGAGTGTAATGTCCCCTATCAGCACAGATACGCAGTATTTT.

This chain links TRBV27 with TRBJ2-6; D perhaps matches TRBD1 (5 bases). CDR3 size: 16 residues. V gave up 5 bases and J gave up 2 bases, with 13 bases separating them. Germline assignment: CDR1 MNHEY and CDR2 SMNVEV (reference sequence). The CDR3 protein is CASSTIQGAGANVLTF. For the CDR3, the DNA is TGTGCCAGCAGTACCATCCAAGGGGCTGGGGCCAACGTCCTGACTTTC.

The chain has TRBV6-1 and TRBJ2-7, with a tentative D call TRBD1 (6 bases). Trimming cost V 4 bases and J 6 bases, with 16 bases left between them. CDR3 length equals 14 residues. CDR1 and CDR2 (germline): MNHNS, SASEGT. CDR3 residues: CASSVTGIMGEQYF. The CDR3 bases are TGTGCCAGCAGTGTAACAGGGATAATGGGCGAGCAGTACTTC.

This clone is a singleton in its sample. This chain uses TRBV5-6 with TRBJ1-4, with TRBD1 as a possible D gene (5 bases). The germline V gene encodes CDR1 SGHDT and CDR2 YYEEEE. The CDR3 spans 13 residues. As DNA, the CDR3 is TGTGCTTCCGAAAGGGGAGGTGAGGAAAAACTGTTTTTT. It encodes CASERGGEEKLFF.

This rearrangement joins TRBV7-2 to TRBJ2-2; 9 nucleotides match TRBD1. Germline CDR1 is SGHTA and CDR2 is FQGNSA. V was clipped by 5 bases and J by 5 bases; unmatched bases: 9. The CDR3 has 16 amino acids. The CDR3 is CASSPRTGVNTGELFF. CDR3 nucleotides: TGTGCCAGCAGCCCACGGACAGGGGTGAATACCGGGGAGCTGTTTTTT.